This T cell receptor beta chain was documented in a study of blood T cell repertoires in COVID-19. The overall study: Samples came from the United States, Italy and Spain, spanning acute and convalescent COVID-19. Sources were T cells, B-cell-depleted T cells, or PBMCs; the material itself was cDNA or gDNA.

Germline V lookup: CDR1 LGHDT, CDR2 YNNKEL (reference sequence). The CDR3 spans 16 residues. V lost 2 bases, J lost 1 base, and 7 bases stayed unmatched. Profiling relied on immunoSEQ multiplex PCR, and the TCRdb table lists in-frame clones only, not all of them. The table shows about 67,000 clones, with about four fifths occurring only once. The receptor comes from a woman aged 55-70 years with acute or convalescent COVID-19. The material sequenced was peripheral blood. This chain connects TRBV3-1 (or the pseudogene TRBV3-2) to TRBJ2-7; 8 bases agree with TRBD1. CDR3 nucleotide sequence: TGTGCCAGCAGCCAACCTCAGGGGGCGAGGTCCTACGAGCAGTACTTC. Amino acids: CASSQPQGARSYEQYF.